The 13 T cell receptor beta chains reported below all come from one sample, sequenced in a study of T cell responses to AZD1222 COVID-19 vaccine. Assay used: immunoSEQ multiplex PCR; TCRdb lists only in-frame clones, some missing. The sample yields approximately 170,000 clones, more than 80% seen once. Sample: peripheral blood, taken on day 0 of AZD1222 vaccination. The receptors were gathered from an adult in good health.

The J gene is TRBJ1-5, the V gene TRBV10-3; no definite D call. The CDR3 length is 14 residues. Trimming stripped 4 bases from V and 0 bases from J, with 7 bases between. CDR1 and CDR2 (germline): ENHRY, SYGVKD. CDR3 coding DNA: TGTGCCATCAGTGTCGGAGATAGCAATCAGCCCCAGCATTTT. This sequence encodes CAISVGDSNQPQHF.

The CDR3 here is CASSQDGLAEGTVQFF. The CDR3 DNA sequence: TGCGCCAGCAGCCAAGATGGGCTAGCGGAGGGTACAGTGCAGTTCTTC. This chain links TRBV4-3 with TRBJ2-1; 7 bases line up with TRBD2. V was pared by 0 bases and J by 12 bases, with 14 bases of the junction left unmatched. This CDR3 contains 16 residues. Germline assignment: CDR1 LGHNA and CDR2 YSLEER.

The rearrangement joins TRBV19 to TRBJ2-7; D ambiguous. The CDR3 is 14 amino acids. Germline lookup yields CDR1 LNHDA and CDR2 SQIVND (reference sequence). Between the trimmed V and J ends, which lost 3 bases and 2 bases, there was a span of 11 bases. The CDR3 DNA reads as TGTGCCAGTAGTATCGGAATTGGAACCTACGAGCAGTACGTC. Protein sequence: CASSIGIGTYEQYV.

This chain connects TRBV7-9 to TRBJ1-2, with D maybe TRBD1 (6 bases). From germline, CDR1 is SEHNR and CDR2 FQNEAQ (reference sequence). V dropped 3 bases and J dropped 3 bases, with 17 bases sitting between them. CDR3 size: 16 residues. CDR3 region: CASSFPPRGVDYGYTF. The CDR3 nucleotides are TGTGCCAGCAGCTTCCCCCCGAGGGGGGTGGACTATGGCTACACCTTC. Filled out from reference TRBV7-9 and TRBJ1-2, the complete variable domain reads DTGVSQNPRHKITKRGQNVTFRCDPISEHNRLYWYRQTLGQGPEFLTYFQNEAQLEKSRLLSDRFSAERPKGSFSTLEIQRTEQGDSAMYLCASSFPPRGVDYGYTFGSGTRLTVV.

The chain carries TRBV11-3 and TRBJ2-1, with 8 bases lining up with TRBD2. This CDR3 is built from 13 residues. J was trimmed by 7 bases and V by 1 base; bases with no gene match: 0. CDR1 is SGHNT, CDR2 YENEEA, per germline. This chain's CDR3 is CASSLGGGNEQFF. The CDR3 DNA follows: TGTGCCAGCAGCTTAGGCGGGGGGAATGAGCAGTTCTTC. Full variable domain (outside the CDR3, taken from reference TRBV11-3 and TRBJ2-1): EAGVVQSPRYKIIEKKQPVAFWCNPISGHNTLYWYLQNLGQGPELLIRYENEEAVDDSQLPKDRFSAERLKGVDSTLKIQPAELGDSAVYLCASSLGGGNEQFFGPGTRLTVL.

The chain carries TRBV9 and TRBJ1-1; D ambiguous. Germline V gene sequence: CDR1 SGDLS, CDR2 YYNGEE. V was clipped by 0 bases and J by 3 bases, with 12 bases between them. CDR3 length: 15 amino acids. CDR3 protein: CASSVVPSGYTEAFF. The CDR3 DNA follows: TGTGCCAGCAGCGTAGTACCCTCGGGGTACACTGAAGCTTTCTTT.

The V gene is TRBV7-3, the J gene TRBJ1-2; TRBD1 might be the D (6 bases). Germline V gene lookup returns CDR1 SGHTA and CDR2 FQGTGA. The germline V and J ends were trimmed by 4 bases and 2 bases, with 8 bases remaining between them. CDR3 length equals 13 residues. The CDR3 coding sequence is TGTGCCAGCAGCTCCACAGGGAACTATGGCTACACCTTC. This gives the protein CASSSTGNYGYTF.

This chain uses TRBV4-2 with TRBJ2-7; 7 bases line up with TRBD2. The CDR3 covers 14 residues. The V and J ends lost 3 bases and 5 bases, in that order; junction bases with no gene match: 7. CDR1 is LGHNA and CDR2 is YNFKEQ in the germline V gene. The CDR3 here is CASSQGGGSNEQYF. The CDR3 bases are TGTGCCAGCAGCCAGGGGGGGGGTAGCAACGAGCAGTACTTC.

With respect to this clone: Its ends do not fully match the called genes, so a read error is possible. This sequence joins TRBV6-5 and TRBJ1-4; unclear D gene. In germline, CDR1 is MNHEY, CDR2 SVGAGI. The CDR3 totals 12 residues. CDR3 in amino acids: CAGSRTNEKLFF. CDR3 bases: TGTGCCGGCAGTCGGACTAATGAAAAACTGTTTTTT.

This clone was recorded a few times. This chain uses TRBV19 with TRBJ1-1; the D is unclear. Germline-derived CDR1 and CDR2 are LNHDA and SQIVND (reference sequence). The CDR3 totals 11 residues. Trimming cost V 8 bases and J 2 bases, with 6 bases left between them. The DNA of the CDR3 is TGTGCCAGTCTATACAACACTGAAGCTTTCTTT. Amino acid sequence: CASLYNTEAFF.

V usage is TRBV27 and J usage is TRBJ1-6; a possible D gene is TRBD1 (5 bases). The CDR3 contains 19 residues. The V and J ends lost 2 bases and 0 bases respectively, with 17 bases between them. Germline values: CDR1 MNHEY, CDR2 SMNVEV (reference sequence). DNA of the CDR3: TGTGCCAGCAGTTTAGGATTTGGGACGGAAAGCTCCTATAATTCACCCCTCCACTTT. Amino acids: CASSLGFGTESSYNSPLHF.

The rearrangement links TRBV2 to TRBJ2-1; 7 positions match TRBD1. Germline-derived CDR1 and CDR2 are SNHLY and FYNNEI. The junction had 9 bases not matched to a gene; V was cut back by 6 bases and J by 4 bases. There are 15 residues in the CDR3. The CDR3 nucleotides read TGTGCCAGCAGCCAAAGACAGGGACCTTACAATGAGCAGTTCTTC. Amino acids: CASSQRQGPYNEQFF.

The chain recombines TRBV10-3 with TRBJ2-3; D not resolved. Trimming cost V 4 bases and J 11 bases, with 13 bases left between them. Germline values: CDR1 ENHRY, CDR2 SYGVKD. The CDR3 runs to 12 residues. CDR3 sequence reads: CAISAPEMGQYF. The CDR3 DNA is TGTGCCATCAGTGCCCCGGAGATGGGGCAGTATTTT.